This T cell receptor (beta chain) was captured by sequencing in a study of blood T cell repertoires in COVID-19. Only in-frame clones appear in the TCRdb table, and some are missing; sequencing was by immunoSEQ multiplex PCR. The table includes some 180,000 clones, 83% detected once. This CDR3 is 15 amino acids long. In germline, CDR1 is SGDLS, CDR2 YYNGEE. V shed 0 bases, J shed 5 bases, and the junction held 5 bases outside the gene matches. The sequence derives from a woman in her sixties or seventies who had recovered from COVID-19. The V and J genes are TRBV9 and TRBJ1-1; TRBD1 aligns across 9 bases. The sequencing input was peripheral blood. CDR3 in amino acids: CASSVVGTGLTEAFF. The DNA of the CDR3 is TGTGCCAGCAGCGTAGTGGGGACAGGGTTGACTGAAGCTTTCTTT.